Here is one T cell receptor beta chain with its context. This sample stems from a study of CD8 T cells in ankylosing spondylitis. TCRdb fed the 5' RACE reads into MiXCR, producing one record per CDR3 protein. The sample contains 250,000 to 350,000 distinct CDR3 sequences, about 19% of which appear only once. CDR3 size: 16 residues. J was trimmed by 5 bases and V by 5 bases; bases with no gene match: 10. Germline CDR1 SGHRS, CDR2 YFSETQ. The receptor comes from a male donor with ankylosing spondylitis or in good health (not recorded which). This sequence joins TRBV5-1 and TRBJ2-1; 10 bases map to TRBD2. Material for sequencing was blood, either unsorted or a sorted T cell fraction (not recorded which). The CDR3 DNA follows: TGCGCCAGCAGGCGAAACCTAGCGGGGGAGAACAATGAGCAGTTCTTC. Its translation is CASRRNLAGENNEQFF.